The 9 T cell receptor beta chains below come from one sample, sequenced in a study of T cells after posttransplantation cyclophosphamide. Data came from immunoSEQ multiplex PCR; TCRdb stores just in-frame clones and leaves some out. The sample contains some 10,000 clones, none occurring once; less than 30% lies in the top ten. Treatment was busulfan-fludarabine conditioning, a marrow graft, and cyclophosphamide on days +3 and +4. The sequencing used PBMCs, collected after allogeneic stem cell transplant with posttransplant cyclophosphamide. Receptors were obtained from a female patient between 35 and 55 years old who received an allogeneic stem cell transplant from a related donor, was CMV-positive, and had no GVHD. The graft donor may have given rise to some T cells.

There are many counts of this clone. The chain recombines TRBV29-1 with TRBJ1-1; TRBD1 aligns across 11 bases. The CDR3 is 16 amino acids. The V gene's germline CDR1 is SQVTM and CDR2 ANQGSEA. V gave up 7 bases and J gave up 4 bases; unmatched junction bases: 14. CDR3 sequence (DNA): TGCAGCGCCCACGCCGGACAGGGGGCGGTCCGCACTGAAGCTTTCTTT. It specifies CSAHAGQGAVRTEAFF.

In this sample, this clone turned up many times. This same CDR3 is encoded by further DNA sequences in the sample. The CDR3 reads CASSSLAGGTDTQYF. The CDR3 nucleotides read TGTGCCAGCAGCTCTTTAGCGGGGGGCACAGATACGCAGTATTTT. The chain carries TRBV9 and TRBJ2-3, with 9 bases matching TRBD2. The CDR3 has 15 residues. Germline V lookup: CDR1 SGDLS, CDR2 YYNGEE. V lost 4 bases and J lost 1; bases outside the gene matches: 4.

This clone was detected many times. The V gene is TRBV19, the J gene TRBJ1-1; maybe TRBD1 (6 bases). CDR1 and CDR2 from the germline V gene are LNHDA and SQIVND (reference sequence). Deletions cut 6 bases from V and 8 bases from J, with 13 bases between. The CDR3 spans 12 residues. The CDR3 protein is CASSQGSTEAFF. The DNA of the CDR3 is TGTGCCAGTAGCCAGGGGTCTACGGAAGCTTTCTTT. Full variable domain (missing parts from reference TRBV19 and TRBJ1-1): DGGITQSPKYLFRKEGQNVTLSCEQNLNHDAMYWYRQDPGQGLRLIYYSQIVNDFQKGDIAEGYSVSREKKESFPLTVTSAQKNPTAFYLCASSQGSTEAFFGQGTRLTVV.

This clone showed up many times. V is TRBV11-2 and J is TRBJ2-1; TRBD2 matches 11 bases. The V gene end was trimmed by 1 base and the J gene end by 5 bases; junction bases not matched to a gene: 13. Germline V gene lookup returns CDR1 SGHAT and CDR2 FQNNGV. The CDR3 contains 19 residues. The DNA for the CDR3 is TGTGCCAGCAGCTTAGGGCCATTTCTAGCGGGGGGACCGGACAATGAGCAGTTCTTC. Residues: CASSLGPFLAGGPDNEQFF.

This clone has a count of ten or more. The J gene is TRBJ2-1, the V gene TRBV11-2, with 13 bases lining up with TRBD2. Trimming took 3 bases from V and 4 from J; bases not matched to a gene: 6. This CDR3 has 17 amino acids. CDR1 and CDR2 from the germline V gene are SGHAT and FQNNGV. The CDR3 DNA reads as TGTGCCAGCAGCTTGGACCCGGGACTAGCGGGGTACAATGAGCAGTTCTTC. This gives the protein CASSLDPGLAGYNEQFF.

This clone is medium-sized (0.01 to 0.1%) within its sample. DNA for the CDR3: TGTGCCAGCAGCTTAATATCGGGGGGACACAATGAGCAGTTCTTC. Its protein is CASSLISGGHNEQFF. The V gene is TRBV11-2, the J gene TRBJ2-1; 7 bases agree with TRBD2. Per germline, CDR1 SGHAT and CDR2 FQNNGV. This CDR3 is built from 15 residues. With V trimmed by 2 bases and J by 5 bases, 6 bases remained unmatched.

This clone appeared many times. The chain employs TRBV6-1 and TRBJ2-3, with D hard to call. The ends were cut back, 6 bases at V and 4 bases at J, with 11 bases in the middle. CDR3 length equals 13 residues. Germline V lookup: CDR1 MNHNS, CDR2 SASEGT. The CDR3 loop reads CASSPGYPDTQYF. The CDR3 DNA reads TGTGCCAGCAGCCCCGGGTACCCAGATACGCAGTATTTT.

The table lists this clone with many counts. CDR3 amino acids: CSGQNRGLLAEAFF. CDR3 coding DNA: TGCAGCGGACAAAACAGGGGGCTGTTGGCTGAAGCTTTCTTT. V gene TRBV29-1 combines with J gene TRBJ1-1, with 9 bases identical to TRBD1. V dropped 7 bases and J dropped 6; count of bases not matched to a gene: 12. CDR1 and CDR2 (germline): SQVTM, ANQGSEA. The CDR3 spans 14 residues.

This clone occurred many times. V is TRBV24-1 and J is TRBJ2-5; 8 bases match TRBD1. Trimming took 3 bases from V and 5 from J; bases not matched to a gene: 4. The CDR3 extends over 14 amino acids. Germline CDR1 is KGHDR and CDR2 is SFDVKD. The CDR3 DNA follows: TGTGCCACCAGTGATCCGTGGACAGGGGAGACCCAGTACTTC. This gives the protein CATSDPWTGETQYF.